The entry that follows covers one T cell receptor beta chain sequence. This CDR3 is built from 13 residues. Germline assignment: CDR1 MDHEN and CDR2 SYDVKM. The germline V and J ends were trimmed by 3 bases and 4 bases, with 10 bases remaining between them. The data belong to a study of blood T cell repertoires in COVID-19. Study information: T cells, B-cell-depleted T cells, or PBMCs provided the cDNA or gDNA that served as material.

Per the original methods: Quantification of nucleated cells was approximated via reference gene primer amplification. Sequencing used immunoSEQ multiplex PCR; TCRdb keeps in-frame clones, though not all of them. That table supplies the V and J calls and clone size; D and trimming were determined from the DNA. The data contain 250,000 to 300,000 clones, about 88% of them singletons. Sequenced: peripheral blood. The receptor comes from a young man with active or convalescent COVID-19. The chain uses TRBV28 and TRBJ2-7, with a possible D match to TRBD2 (6 bases). CDR3 region: CASSLQGGYEQYF. For the CDR3, the DNA is TGTGCCAGCAGTTTGCAGGGAGGATACGAGCAGTACTTC.